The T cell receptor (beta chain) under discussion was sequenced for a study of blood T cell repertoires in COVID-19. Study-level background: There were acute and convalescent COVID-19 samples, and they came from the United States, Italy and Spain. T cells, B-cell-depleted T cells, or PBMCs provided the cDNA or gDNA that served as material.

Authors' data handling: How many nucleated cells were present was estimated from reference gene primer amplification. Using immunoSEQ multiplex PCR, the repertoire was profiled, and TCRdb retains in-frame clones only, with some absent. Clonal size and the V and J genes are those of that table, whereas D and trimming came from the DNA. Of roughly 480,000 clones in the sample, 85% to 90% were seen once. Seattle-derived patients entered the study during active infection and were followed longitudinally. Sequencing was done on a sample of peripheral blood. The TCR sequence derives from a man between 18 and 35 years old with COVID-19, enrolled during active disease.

CDR3 amino acids: CSVDDSLYKRGYTF. The CDR3 nucleotides read TGCAGCGTTGATGATTCGCTATACAAGAGGGGCTACACCTTC. This chain links TRBV29-1 with TRBJ1-2; D gene ambiguous. V lost 3 bases to trimming and J lost 8 bases, with 19 bases between them. Germline CDR1 is SQVTM and CDR2 is ANQGSEA. This CDR3 comprises 14 residues.